The rows below give T cell receptor beta chains drawn from one sample of a study of blood T cells in healthy people across ages. TCRdb re-called the 5' RACE reads through MiXCR, storing one row per CDR3 protein. The sample holds hundreds of thousands of distinct CDR3 sequences, nearly 25% seen once. The same data also contributed to another study, on T cells of mothers and their children.

The specimen sequenced was blood. These TCRs come from a boy aged 5-17 years in good health. CDR3s include the opening cysteine and the closing phenylalanine or tryptophan. The order of the fields is D gene, V gene, J gene, clone size, CDR3 DNA, CDR3 protein. The D gene is left open where the match is weak. For some rows the clone size is stated as once, few or many, or as a class when expanded; others skip it.

D gene: -; V gene: TRBV5-6; J gene: TRBJ2-1; clone size: few; CDR3 DNA: TGTGCCAGCAGCTCTCCGAGCAGTAATTACAATGAGCAGTTCTTC; CDR3 protein: CASSSPSSNYNEQFF
D gene: -; V gene: TRBV4-3; J gene: TRBJ2-1; clone size: few; CDR3 DNA: TGCGCCAGCAGCCAAGGGACAGGGAGGGGGGTTAATGAGCAGTTCTTC; CDR3 protein: CASSQGTGRGVNEQFF
D gene: TRBD2; V gene: TRBV18; J gene: TRBJ2-5; clone size: few; CDR3 DNA: TGTGCCAGCTCTAAGGGACTAGCGGGAGTAGAGACCCAGTACTTC; CDR3 protein: CASSKGLAGVETQYF
D gene: TRBD1; V gene: TRBV29-1; J gene: TRBJ2-7; clone size: -; CDR3 DNA: TGCAGCGTCCGAACGGACAGGGGGGCCTACGAGCAGTACTTC; CDR3 protein: CSVRTDRGAYEQYF
D gene: TRBD1; V gene: TRBV29-1; J gene: TRBJ2-7; clone size: -; CDR3 DNA: TGCGGCGTTGAAGACTCCGGGACAGAGTCCTACGAGCAGTACTTC; CDR3 protein: CGVEDSGTESYEQYF
D gene: TRBD1; V gene: TRBV29-1; J gene: TRBJ2-1; clone size: -; CDR3 DNA: TGCAGCGTTTTGACAGGGGTAAGCTCCTACAATGAGCAGTTCTTC; CDR3 protein: CSVLTGVSSYNEQFF
D gene: -; V gene: TRBV29-1; J gene: TRBJ2-1; clone size: many; CDR3 DNA: TGCAGCGTCCCTGACGGCGTAAATGAGCAGTTCTTC; CDR3 protein: CSVPDGVNEQFF
D gene: -; V gene: TRBV20-1; J gene: TRBJ2-7; clone size: few; CDR3 DNA: TGCAGTGCTAGAGGATCGGGGCCCGGGATCGACATATCCTACGAGCAGTACTTC; CDR3 protein: CSARGSGPGIDISYEQYF
D gene: TRBD1; V gene: TRBV5-5; J gene: TRBJ2-4; clone size: few; CDR3 DNA: TGTGCCAGCAGAGGGACAGGGGAGAATGGGCAGTACTTC; CDR3 protein: CASRGTGENGQYF
D gene: -; V gene: TRBV4-3; J gene: TRBJ2-3; clone size: few; CDR3 DNA: TGCGCCAGCGGCAGCACAGATACGCAGTATTTT; CDR3 protein: CASGSTDTQYF
D gene: -; V gene: TRBV7-9; J gene: TRBJ1-2; clone size: -; CDR3 DNA: TGTGCCAGCAGCGGGGGACCCACGCGGGATGGTGGCTACACCTTC; CDR3 protein: CASSGGPTRDGGYTF
D gene: -; V gene: TRBV14; J gene: TRBJ2-1; clone size: few; CDR3 DNA: TGTGCCAGCAGCCAACCCGACAATGAGCAGTTCTTC; CDR3 protein: CASSQPDNEQFF
D gene: TRBD1; V gene: TRBV7-9; J gene: TRBJ2-7; clone size: -; CDR3 DNA: TGTGCCAGCAGCCCCGGACAGGGGGCGAGGAACGAGCAGTACTTC; CDR3 protein: CASSPGQGARNEQYF
D gene: -; V gene: TRBV28; J gene: TRBJ2-1; clone size: many; CDR3 DNA: TGTGCCAGCAGTCGGCTTTCTGGACATGAGCAGTTCTTC; CDR3 protein: CASSRLSGHEQFF
D gene: TRBD2; V gene: TRBV4-2; J gene: TRBJ2-7; clone size: many; CDR3 DNA: TGTGCCAGCAGCCAAGAGGCGGGACTAGCGGGGGCCTACGAGCAGTACTTC; CDR3 protein: CASSQEAGLAGAYEQYF
D gene: TRBD1; V gene: TRBV5-1; J gene: TRBJ2-7; clone size: once; CDR3 DNA: TGCGCCAGCAGCTCGTCGACAGGGATCGAGGAGCAGTACTTC; CDR3 protein: CASSSSTGIEEQYF
D gene: -; V gene: TRBV4-1; J gene: TRBJ2-7; clone size: -; CDR3 DNA: TGCGCCAGCAGCCAAGATCAAACCGAAAACTACGAGCAGTACTTC; CDR3 protein: CASSQDQTENYEQYF
D gene: -; V gene: TRBV27; J gene: TRBJ2-7; clone size: few; CDR3 DNA: TGTGCCACTAAGACCATCACTAAATGGTACGAGCAGTACTTC; CDR3 protein: CATKTITKWYEQYF
D gene: TRBD2; V gene: TRBV7-7; J gene: TRBJ2-3; clone size: -; CDR3 DNA: TGTGCTAGCAGCAGACTAGCGGCCCGCGGTACAGATACGCAGTATTTT; CDR3 protein: CASSRLAARGTDTQYF
D gene: -; V gene: TRBV6-7; J gene: TRBJ1-2; clone size: -; CDR3 DNA: TGTGCCAGCACATCCACAGGGAACTTCGTCGGCTACACCTTC; CDR3 protein: CASTSTGNFVGYTF
D gene: TRBD1; V gene: TRBV6-1; J gene: TRBJ1-1; clone size: -; CDR3 DNA: TGTGCCAGCACGAGGGGGCCGAACACTGAAGCTTTCTTT; CDR3 protein: CASTRGPNTEAFF
D gene: -; V gene: TRBV7-9; J gene: TRBJ2-5; clone size: -; CDR3 DNA: TGTGCCAGCAGCTTTCGGTCGCCCCAAGAGACCCAGTACTTC; CDR3 protein: CASSFRSPQETQYF
D gene: -; V gene: TRBV20-1; J gene: TRBJ1-1; clone size: many; CDR3 DNA: TGCAGTGCCTCGCACGGTGGAGTCACTGAAGCTTTCTTT; CDR3 protein: CSASHGGVTEAFF
D gene: TRBD2; V gene: TRBV6-5; J gene: TRBJ2-7; clone size: many; CDR3 DNA: TGTGCCAGCAGTCTCTCTAGCGGGTACGAGCAGTACTTC; CDR3 protein: CASSLSSGYEQYF
D gene: -; V gene: TRBV12-3/TRBV12-4; J gene: TRBJ1-5; clone size: few; CDR3 DNA: TGTGCCAGCAGTTTTCACAATCAGCCCCAGCATTTT; CDR3 protein: CASSFHNQPQHF
D gene: TRBD1; V gene: TRBV30; J gene: TRBJ2-7; clone size: -; CDR3 DNA: TGTGCCTCCACGACAGGGGGTTACGAGCAGTACTTC; CDR3 protein: CASTTGGYEQYF
D gene: TRBD1; V gene: TRBV29-1; J gene: TRBJ1-1; clone size: -; CDR3 DNA: TGCAGCGTTGGGGGAAAGGGACAGGGCTTCATGAACACTGAAGCTTTCTTT; CDR3 protein: CSVGGKGQGFMNTEAFF
D gene: -; V gene: TRBV20-1; J gene: TRBJ2-7; clone size: -; CDR3 DNA: TGCAGTGCCACTGATCTATACGAGCAGTACTTC; CDR3 protein: CSATDLYEQYF
D gene: -; V gene: TRBV4-2; J gene: TRBJ2-7; clone size: -; CDR3 DNA: TGTGCCAGCAGCCCCAGCATTCTCAATTCCTACGAGCAGTACTTC; CDR3 protein: CASSPSILNSYEQYF
D gene: -; V gene: TRBV28; J gene: TRBJ2-2; clone size: -; CDR3 DNA: TGTGCCAGCAGCAAAGGTCTCATAAAAAACACCGGGGAGCTGTTTTTT; CDR3 protein: CASSKGLIKNTGELFF
D gene: TRBD2; V gene: TRBV20-1; J gene: TRBJ2-5; clone size: -; CDR3 DNA: TGCAGATGTAGCGGGCTAAATATGGGGACCCAGTACTTC; CDR3 protein: CRCSGLNMGTQYF
D gene: -; V gene: TRBV7-6; J gene: TRBJ1-1; clone size: -; CDR3 DNA: TGTGCCAGCAGCTTAGACCCACAAGGCATGAACACTGAAGCTTTCTTT; CDR3 protein: CASSLDPQGMNTEAFF
D gene: -; V gene: TRBV6-1; J gene: TRBJ2-2; clone size: -; CDR3 DNA: TGTGCCAGCACCGGGCGGCCAGGGACCTCGGGAACCGGGGAGCTGTTTTTT; CDR3 protein: CASTGRPGTSGTGELFF
D gene: -; V gene: TRBV29-1; J gene: TRBJ2-3; clone size: -; CDR3 DNA: TGCAGCGTTGAAGATGGGGCAGATACGCAGTATTTT; CDR3 protein: CSVEDGADTQYF
D gene: -; V gene: TRBV20-1; J gene: TRBJ2-3; clone size: few; CDR3 DNA: TGCAGCGAGGCGACCCGCACAGATACGCAGTATTTT; CDR3 protein: CSEATRTDTQYF
D gene: -; V gene: TRBV4-3; J gene: TRBJ2-5; clone size: -; CDR3 DNA: TGCGCCAGCAGCCTCGGTAAGAATCAAGAGGAGACCCAGTACTTC; CDR3 protein: CASSLGKNQEETQYF